This entry concerns a single T cell receptor (beta chain). The method was immunoSEQ multiplex PCR; TCRdb's version includes in-frame clones alone and lacks a portion of them. The sample lists about 55,000 clones, about 81% occurring once. This record belongs to a study of lymphopenia after photon versus proton radiotherapy. In germline, CDR1 is MNHEY, CDR2 SMNVEV (reference sequence). This CDR3 spans 12 amino acids. V was cut by 5 bases and J by 3 bases, with 8 bases left in between. This specimen consisted of peripheral blood, obtained from a patient treated with proton-based radiotherapy. The receptor was isolated from a man aged 55 to 69 with pancreatic cancer. The chain uses TRBV27 and TRBJ2-7; D possibly corresponds to TRBD1 (6 bases). Here the CDR3 reads CASSIGGYEQYF. DNA of the CDR3: TGTGCCAGCAGTATAGGGGGCTACGAGCAGTACTTC.